What follows is one TCR beta chain and its context. The antigen remains undetermined. This sample was included in a study of regulatory T cells in long-lasting Graves disease. Study outcomes and limitations: Shared public clonotypes totalled about 2,600 in persistent patients, compared with about 960 in new patients. Segments TRBV28, TRBJ1-2 and TRBJ2-5 showed preferential usage in persistent disease.

Noted time point: newly diagnosed GD, antithyroid drugs for less than 3 months. PBMCs were the source of the RNA used for TCR sequencing. An endocrinology department in Xi'an, China, supplied the patients. The CDR3 extends over 15 amino acids. V lost 7 bases, J lost 5 bases, and 20 bases lay in between. Germline loops: CDR1 SEHNR, CDR2 FQNEAQ (reference sequence). Combining iRepertoire HTBI primers with Arm-PCR of CDR3 regions, the authors built TCR beta libraries. One entry per CDR3 protein, called by TCRdb with MiXCR from the multiplex PCR reads. The sample consists of 560,000 or so distinct CDR3 sequences, about 16% of them appearing once. These data were also filed under a second study, of T cells in Graves' hyperthyroidism and ophthalmopathy. Per that study: HTBI primers were employed in a first-round RT-PCR of the TCR CDR3.

The sequencing used peripheral blood mononuclear cells (PBMCs), collected at new diagnosis, from a patient treated with antithyroid drugs. The chain couples TRBV7-9 to TRBJ1-1; TRBD1 might be the D (6 bases). This clonotype was sampled from a man younger than 35 with Graves disease. Written as DNA, the CDR3 is TGTGCCAGCACCCGGAGTCCTTCGGGGACAACTGAAGCTTTCTTT. Protein sequence: CASTRSPSGTTEAFF.